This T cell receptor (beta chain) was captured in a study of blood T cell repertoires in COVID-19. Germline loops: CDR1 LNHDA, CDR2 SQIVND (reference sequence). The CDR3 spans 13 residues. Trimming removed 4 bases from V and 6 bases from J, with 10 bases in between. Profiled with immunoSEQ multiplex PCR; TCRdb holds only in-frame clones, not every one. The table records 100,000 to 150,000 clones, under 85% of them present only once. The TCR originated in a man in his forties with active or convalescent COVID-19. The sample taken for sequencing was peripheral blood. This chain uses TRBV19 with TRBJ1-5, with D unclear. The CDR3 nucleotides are TGTGCCAGTAGTAGGGAGGTCGGTCAGCCCCAGCATTTT. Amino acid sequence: CASSREVGQPQHF.